Here is one T cell receptor (beta chain) with its context. The germline gene is not matched at one end of the junction; a read error may be the cause. Germline-derived CDR1 and CDR2 are DFQATT and SNEGSKA (reference sequence). The CDR3 consists of 8 residues. The data were taken from a study of tumor T cells in aggressive B-cell lymphoma. Assay used: immunoSEQ multiplex PCR; TCRdb lists only in-frame clones, some missing. The repertoire holds 5,500 to 7,500 clones, with nearly 90% as singletons. J is TRBJ2-4 and V is TRBV20-1; possibly TRBD2 for D (5 bases). Sequenced: tumor tissue. The TCR was taken from an adult with diffuse large B cell lymphoma. Some clones in this sample may be carry-over from other donors' samples. The CDR3 spells CSASNGIF. CDR3 nucleotide sequence: TGCAGTGCCTCGAACGGGATCTTC.